The clone carrying this TCR beta chain has just one count. What it recognizes is unknown. Germline assignment: CDR1 WNHNN and CDR2 SYGVQD (reference sequence). The CDR3 is 15 residues long. With 4 bases clipped from V and 3 bases from J, the junction kept 6 bases outside the gene matches. The record originates from a study of cytomegalovirus exposure and HLA in healthy donors. Whole-study findings and limits: In a later analysis, the majority of CMV-associated beta chains seemingly showed HLA restriction. A link between a missense DCLRE1C variant and TCR beta V- and J-gene trimming emerged from a later analysis.

The PCR contained 60 Vbeta and 13 Jbeta primers. Data came from immunoSEQ multiplex PCR; TCRdb stores just in-frame clones and leaves some out. This sample yields around 120,000 clones, of which 70% to 85% are seen a single time; around 3.1% belongs to the top ten. This clonotype was sampled from a middle-aged woman in good health and CMV-seronegative. This chain uses TRBV10-1 with TRBJ2-7; the match to TRBD2 covers 10 bases. Source material: PBMCs. CDR3 nucleotide sequence: TGCGCCAGCAGTGGGGGACTAGCGTATATCTACGAGCAGTACTTC. It specifies CASSGGLAYIYEQYF.